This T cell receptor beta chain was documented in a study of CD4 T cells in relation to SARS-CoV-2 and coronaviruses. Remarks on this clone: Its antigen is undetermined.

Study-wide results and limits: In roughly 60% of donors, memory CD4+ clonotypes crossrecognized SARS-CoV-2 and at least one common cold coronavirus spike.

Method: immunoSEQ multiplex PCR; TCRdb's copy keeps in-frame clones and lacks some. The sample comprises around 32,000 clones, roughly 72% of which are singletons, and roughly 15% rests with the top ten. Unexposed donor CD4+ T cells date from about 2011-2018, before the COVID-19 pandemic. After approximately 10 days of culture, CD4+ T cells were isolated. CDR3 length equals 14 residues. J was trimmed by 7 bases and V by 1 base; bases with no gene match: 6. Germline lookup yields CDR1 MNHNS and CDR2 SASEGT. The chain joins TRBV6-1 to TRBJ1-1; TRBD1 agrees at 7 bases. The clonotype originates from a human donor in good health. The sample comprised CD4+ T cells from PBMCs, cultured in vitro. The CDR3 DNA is TGTGCCAGCAGTGAAGGGGGGACAGTGGATGAAGCTTTCTTT. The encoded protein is CASSEGGTVDEAFF.